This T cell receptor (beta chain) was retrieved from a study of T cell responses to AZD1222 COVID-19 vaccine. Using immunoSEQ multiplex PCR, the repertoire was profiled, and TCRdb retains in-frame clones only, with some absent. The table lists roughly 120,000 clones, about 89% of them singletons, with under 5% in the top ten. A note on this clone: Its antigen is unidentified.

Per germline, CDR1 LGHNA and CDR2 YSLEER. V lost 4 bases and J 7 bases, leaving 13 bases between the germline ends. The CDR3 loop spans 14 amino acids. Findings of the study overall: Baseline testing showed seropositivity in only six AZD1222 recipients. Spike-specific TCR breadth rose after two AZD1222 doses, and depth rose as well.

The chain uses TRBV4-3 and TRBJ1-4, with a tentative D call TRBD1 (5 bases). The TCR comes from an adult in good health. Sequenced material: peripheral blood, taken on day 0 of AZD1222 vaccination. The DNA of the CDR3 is TGCGCCAGCAGCCCCTCGGGGCCTCGTGAAAAACTGTTTTTT. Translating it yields CASSPSGPREKLFF.